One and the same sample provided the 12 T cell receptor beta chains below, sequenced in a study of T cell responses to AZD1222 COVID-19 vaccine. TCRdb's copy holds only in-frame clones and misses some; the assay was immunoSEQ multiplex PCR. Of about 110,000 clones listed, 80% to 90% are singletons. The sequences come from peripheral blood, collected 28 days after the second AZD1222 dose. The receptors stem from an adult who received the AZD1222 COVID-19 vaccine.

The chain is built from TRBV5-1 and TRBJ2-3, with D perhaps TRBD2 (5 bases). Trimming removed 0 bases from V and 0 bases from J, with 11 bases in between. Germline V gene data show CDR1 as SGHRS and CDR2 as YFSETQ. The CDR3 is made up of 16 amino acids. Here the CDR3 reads CASSLAVGESTDTQYF. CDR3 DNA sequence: TGCGCCAGCAGCTTGGCCGTCGGGGAGAGCACAGATACGCAGTATTTT.

CDR3 in amino acids: CASSLRVSSSVNEQFF. CDR3 in DNA: TGTGCCAGCAGCTTAAGGGTATCTAGCAGCGTCAATGAGCAGTTCTTC. The chain is built from TRBV13 and TRBJ2-1; possible D gene TRBD2, 5 bases. The V gene lost 2 bases and the J gene lost 6 bases, with 17 bases spanning the gap. Germline CDR1 reads PRHDT; CDR2 reads FYEKMQ (reference sequence). This CDR3 is 16 amino acids long. The variable domain in full, completed from reference TRBV13 and TRBJ2-1, reads AAGVIQSPRHLIKEKRETATLKCYPIPRHDTVYWYQQGPGQDPQFLISFYEKMQSDKGSIPDRFSAQQFSDYHSELNMSSLELGDSALYFCASSLRVSSSVNEQFFGPGTRLTVL.

In nucleotides, the CDR3 is TGTGCCAGCAGCGACCTACATAGGTATGGCTACACCTTC. Amino acid sequence: CASSDLHRYGYTF. This chain joins TRBV6-5 and TRBJ1-2; no clear D gene. V was shortened by 6 bases and J by 5 bases, with 13 bases between the two germline ends. This CDR3 comprises 13 residues. CDR1 is MNHEY and CDR2 is SVGAGI in the germline V gene.

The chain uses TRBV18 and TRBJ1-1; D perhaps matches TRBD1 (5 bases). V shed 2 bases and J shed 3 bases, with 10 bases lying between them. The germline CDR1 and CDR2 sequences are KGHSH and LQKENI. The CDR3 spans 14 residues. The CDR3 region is CASSPLVRDTEAFF. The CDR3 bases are TGTGCCAGCTCACCATTGGTCAGGGACACTGAAGCTTTCTTT.

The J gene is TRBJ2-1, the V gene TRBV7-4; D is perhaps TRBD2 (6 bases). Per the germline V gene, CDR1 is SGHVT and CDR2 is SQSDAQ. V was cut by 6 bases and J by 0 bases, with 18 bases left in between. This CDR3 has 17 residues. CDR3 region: CASSLRTIWSSYNEQFF. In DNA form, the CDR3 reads TGTGCCAGCAGTCTACGGACTATTTGGAGCTCCTACAATGAGCAGTTCTTC.

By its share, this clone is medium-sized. The CDR3 sequence is CASSYHRTGYEQYF. In DNA, the CDR3 is TGTGCCAGCAGTTACCACCGGACTGGGTACGAGCAGTACTTC. The chain is built from TRBV6-2 or TRBV6-3 and TRBJ2-7; a weak D match, TRBD2 (5 bases). The CDR3 spans 14 residues. Trimming stripped 2 bases from V and 4 bases from J, with 12 bases between. Germline CDR1 and CDR2: MNHEY and SVGEGT.

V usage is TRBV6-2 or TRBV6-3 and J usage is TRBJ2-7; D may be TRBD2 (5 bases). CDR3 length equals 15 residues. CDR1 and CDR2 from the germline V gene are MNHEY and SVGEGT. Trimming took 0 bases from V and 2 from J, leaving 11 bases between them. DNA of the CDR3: TGTGCCAGCAGTTACTCCGGAGGACTTCCCTACGAGCAGTACTTC. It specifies CASSYSGGLPYEQYF.

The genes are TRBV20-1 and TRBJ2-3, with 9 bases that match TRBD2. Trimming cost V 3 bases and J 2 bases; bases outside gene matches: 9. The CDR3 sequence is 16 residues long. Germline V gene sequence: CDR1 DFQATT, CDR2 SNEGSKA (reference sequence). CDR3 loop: CSASQPLAGLTDTQYF. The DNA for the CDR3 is TGCAGTGCTAGTCAGCCGCTAGCGGGGCTCACAGATACGCAGTATTTT.

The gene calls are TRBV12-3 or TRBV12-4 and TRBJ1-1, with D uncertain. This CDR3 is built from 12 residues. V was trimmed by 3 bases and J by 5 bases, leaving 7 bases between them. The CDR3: CASSFAGTEAFF. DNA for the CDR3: TGTGCCAGCAGTTTCGCGGGGACTGAAGCTTTCTTT.

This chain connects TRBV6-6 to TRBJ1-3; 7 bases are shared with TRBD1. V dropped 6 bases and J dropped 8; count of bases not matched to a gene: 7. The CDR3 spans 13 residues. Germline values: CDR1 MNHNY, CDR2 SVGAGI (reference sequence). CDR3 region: CASRRQGSDTIYF. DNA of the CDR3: TGTGCCAGCAGGAGACAGGGATCCGACACCATATATTTT.

The CDR3 sequence: CASSSGTSNEKLFF. The CDR3 region has the DNA TGTGCCAGCAGCTCCGGGACTTCTAATGAAAAACTGTTTTTT. The chain joins TRBV7-9 to TRBJ1-4, with D possibly being TRBD1 (5 bases). With 4 bases removed from V and 3 bases from J, the gap between germline ends came to 9 bases. This CDR3 is built from 14 residues. CDR1 is SEHNR, CDR2 FQNEAQ, per germline (reference sequence).

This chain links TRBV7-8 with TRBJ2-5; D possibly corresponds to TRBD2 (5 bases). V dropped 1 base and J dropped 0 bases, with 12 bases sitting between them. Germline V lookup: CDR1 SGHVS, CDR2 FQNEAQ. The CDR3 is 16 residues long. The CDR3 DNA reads TGTGCCAGCAGCTTAGGCACGGGGAGCTACCAAGAGACCCAGTACTTC. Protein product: CASSLGTGSYQETQYF.